These 28 T cell receptor beta chains were all obtained from the same sample, sequenced in a study of blood T cell repertoires in COVID-19. Some clones are missing from TCRdb's copy, which holds only in-frame ones; the method was immunoSEQ multiplex PCR. The sample lists approximately 390,000 clones, around 90% occurring once. Sequenced input: peripheral blood. Receptor source: a man between 18 and 29 years old with active or convalescent COVID-19.

V gene TRBV19 combines with J gene TRBJ2-5, with TRBD2 identical over 10 bases. The V segment lost 4 bases and the J segment 0 bases; nucleotides outside the gene matches: 8. This CDR3 spans 17 amino acids. Germline values: CDR1 LNHDA, CDR2 SQIVND (reference sequence). The CDR3 loop reads CASSTPPLAGNQETQYF. Written as DNA, the CDR3 is TGTGCCAGTAGTACCCCCCCACTAGCGGGGAACCAAGAGACCCAGTACTTC.

This clone was counted a single time. J is TRBJ2-3 and V is TRBV28, with 13 bases identical to TRBD2. The CDR3 is 15 residues long. Losses at the gene ends were 6 bases for V and 7 bases for J; bases not matched to a gene: 7. Per the germline V gene, CDR1 is MDHEN and CDR2 is SYDVKM. In DNA, the CDR3 is TGTGCCAGCAGCCGAGGACTAGCGGGAGTTAATACGCAGTATTTT. It translates to CASSRGLAGVNTQYF.

The count of this clone is one. V usage is TRBV5-1 and J usage is TRBJ1-6, with D possibly being TRBD1 (6 bases). Per the germline V gene, CDR1 is SGHRS and CDR2 is YFSETQ. This CDR3 contains 15 residues. The ends were cut back, 4 bases at V and 5 bases at J, with 13 bases in the middle. CDR3 amino acids: CASSQGRGNNSPLHF. The CDR3 DNA reads TGCGCCAGCAGCCAGGGGAGGGGCAATAATTCACCCCTCCACTTT. The full variable domain, rest sourced from reference TRBV5-1 and TRBJ1-6, is KAGVTQTPRYLIKTRGQQVTLSCSPISGHRSVSWYQQTPGQGLQFLFEYFSETQRNKGNFPGRFSGRQFSNSRSEMNVSTLELGDSALYLCASSQGRGNNSPLHFGNGTRLTVT.

This clone was detected many times. The chain uses TRBV23-1 and TRBJ1-5; the D gene is possibly TRBD1 (6 bases). TRBV23-1 is assigned to the ORF class and has an uncertain function. With 7 bases removed from V and 1 base from J, the gap between germline ends came to 11 bases. This CDR3 is 14 amino acids long. In nucleotides, the CDR3 is TGCGCCAGCACCTTGGACAGAAGCAATCAGCCCCAGCATTTT. Translating it yields CASTLDRSNQPQHF.

The rearrangement links TRBV15 to TRBJ2-1, with D maybe TRBD1 (6 bases). The CDR3 sequence is 14 residues long. Trimming took 3 bases from V and 3 from J, leaving 9 bases between them. The germline V gene encodes CDR1 LNHNV and CDR2 YYDKDF (reference sequence). CDR3 DNA sequence: TGTGCCACCAGCAGGAGGACAGACTACAATGAGCAGTTCTTC. Its translation is CATSRRTDYNEQFF.

This rearrangement joins TRBV5-8 to TRBJ1-2, with unresolved D. Germline CDR1 reads SGHTS; CDR2 reads YDEGEE. The CDR3 is 16 residues long. The V gene lost 0 bases and the J gene lost 2 bases, with 14 bases spanning the gap. CDR3 region: CASSLAGRQVNYGYTF. CDR3 sequence (DNA): TGTGCCAGCAGCTTGGCTGGGAGGCAAGTAAACTATGGCTACACCTTC.

The chain combines TRBV6-5 with TRBJ1-3, with unresolved D. Trimming took off 7 bases at V and 3 bases at J, with 16 bases between the two ends. In germline, CDR1 is MNHEY, CDR2 SVGAGI. This CDR3 is 15 amino acids long. The CDR3 sequence is CASKRAGFGGNTIYF. DNA of the CDR3: TGTGCCAGCAAGAGGGCGGGGTTCGGTGGAAACACCATATATTTT.

The chain joins TRBV5-6 to TRBJ2-2; tentative D call: TRBD1 (5 bases). The CDR3 loop spans 17 amino acids. Germline CDR1 reads SGHDT; CDR2 reads YYEEEE. The V and J ends lost 0 bases and 2 bases respectively, with 14 bases between them. The CDR3 spells CASSLVGQGPNTGELFF. CDR3 DNA: TGTGCCAGCAGCTTGGTAGGTCAGGGTCCTAACACCGGGGAGCTGTTTTTT.

This rearrangement joins TRBV4-1 to TRBJ2-7; D is undetermined. Germline-derived CDR1 and CDR2 are MGHRA and YSYEKL. There are 14 residues in the CDR3. Trimming pared 4 bases from V and 0 bases from J, leaving 10 bases between. CDR3 amino acids: CASSPLLLSYEQYF. CDR3 in DNA: TGCGCCAGCAGCCCCCTACTGCTCTCCTACGAGCAGTACTTC.

The chain is built from TRBV5-6 and TRBJ2-1; D remains ambiguous. Germline CDR1 SGHDT, CDR2 YYEEEE. This CDR3 has 12 amino acids. The V end lost 4 bases, the J end lost 6 bases, and 8 bases lay between the germline ends. CDR3 nucleotides: TGTGCCAGCAGCCACGTCGGCAATGAGCAGTTCTTC. As protein: CASSHVGNEQFF.

In its sample, this clone was seen once. This sequence joins TRBV4-1 and TRBJ2-5, with 9 bases identical to TRBD1. Germline CDR1 MGHRA, CDR2 YSYEKL. The CDR3 totals 15 residues. The V and J ends lost 3 bases and 5 bases, in that order; junction bases with no gene match: 7. As DNA, the CDR3 is TGCGCCAGCAGCCACCTACAGGGGGCTCTGGAGACCCAGTACTTC. Encoded protein: CASSHLQGALETQYF.

V is TRBV28 and J is TRBJ2-1; tentative D call: TRBD2 (5 bases). Trimming pared 3 bases from V and 7 bases from J, leaving 13 bases between. Germline values: CDR1 MDHEN, CDR2 SYDVKM. The CDR3 is made up of 14 amino acids. CDR3 residues: CASSFQRYSNEQFF. The CDR3 DNA sequence: TGTGCCAGCAGTTTCCAGCGGTATTCGAATGAGCAGTTCTTC.

The chain has TRBV24-1 and TRBJ1-2; weak D call: TRBD1 (6 bases). Trimming took off 0 bases at V and 6 bases at J, with 10 bases between the two ends. The germline gives CDR1 KGHDR, CDR2 SFDVKD. This CDR3 region has 14 residues. CDR3 nucleotide sequence: TGTGCCACCAGTGATTTGGGGGGCGTGGATGGCTACACCTTC. It encodes CATSDLGGVDGYTF.

The V and J genes are TRBV6-1 and TRBJ1-2, with a tentative D call TRBD1 (6 bases). V lost 0 bases to trimming and J lost 8 bases, with 10 bases between them. Germline assignment: CDR1 MNHNS and CDR2 SASEGT. CDR3 length: 13 amino acids. CDR3 nucleotides: TGTGCCAGCAGTGAAGCGCCAGGGGACGGCTACACCTTC. Protein: CASSEAPGDGYTF.

The chain carries TRBV7-6 and TRBJ1-5; no clear D. Per germline, CDR1 SGHVS and CDR2 FNYEAQ. The ends were cut back, 0 bases at V and 1 base at J, with 10 bases in the middle. The CDR3 contains 16 residues. The CDR3 loop reads CASSLAGRRSNQPQHF. CDR3 coding DNA: TGTGCCAGCAGCTTAGCCGGGCGGAGGAGCAATCAGCCCCAGCATTTT.

This chain uses TRBV5-1 with TRBJ1-3; the match to TRBD1 covers 9 bases. This CDR3 is built from 15 residues. The ends lost 4 bases at V and 2 bases at J; junction bases unmatched: 4. Germline V gives CDR1 SGHRS, CDR2 YFSETQ. The CDR3 protein is CASSADRGPGNTIYF. CDR3 DNA: TGCGCCAGCAGCGCGGACAGGGGACCTGGAAACACCATATATTTT.

V usage is TRBV18 and J usage is TRBJ1-6; possible D gene TRBD1, 5 bases. Germline V gene data show CDR1 as KGHSH and CDR2 as LQKENI. CDR3 length equals 13 residues. The V and J ends lost 3 bases and 6 bases respectively, with 6 bases between them. The DNA of the CDR3 is TGTGCCAGCTCACCCCAGGGTAATTCACCCCTCCACTTT. Amino acid sequence: CASSPQGNSPLHF.

The chain combines TRBV9 with TRBJ2-7; TRBD2 is a possible D gene (6 bases). Germline lookup yields CDR1 SGDLS and CDR2 YYNGEE. CDR3 size: 15 residues. Trimming took 5 bases from V and 5 from J, leaving 20 bases between them. CDR3 coding DNA: TGTGCCAGCAGTGCAGAGGAGGGCAACGGGAACGAGCAGTACTTC. This codes for CASSAEEGNGNEQYF.

The chain has TRBV6-2 or TRBV6-3 and TRBJ2-1, with D possibly being TRBD1 (5 bases). This CDR3 has 16 amino acids. Germline V gives CDR1 MNHEY, CDR2 SVGEGT. V was pared by 4 bases and J by 0 bases, with 13 bases between. CDR3 nucleotide sequence: TGTGCCAGCAGTTCTCAGACAGCCCTCTCCTACAATGAGCAGTTCTTC. It is translated as CASSSQTALSYNEQFF.

The chain has TRBV11-1 and TRBJ2-1; 7 bases align to TRBD1. The J segment lost 1 base and the V segment lost 6 bases, leaving 3 bases of the junction unmatched. This CDR3 spans 14 amino acids. Germline V gene sequence: CDR1 SGHAT, CDR2 FQDESV (reference sequence). The CDR3 loop is CASRSGGSYNEQFF. CDR3 nucleotide sequence: TGTGCCAGCAGGTCAGGGGGATCCTACAATGAGCAGTTCTTC. Full variable domain (missing parts from reference TRBV11-1 and TRBJ2-1): EAEVAQSPRYKITEKSQAVAFWCDPISGHATLYWYRQILGQGPELLVQFQDESVVDDSQLPKDRFSAERLKGVDSTLKIQPAELGDSAMYLCASRSGGSYNEQFFGPGTRLTVL.

Concerning this clone: Other nucleotide sequences in the sample specify the same CDR3. V gene TRBV4-2 combines with J gene TRBJ1-1; D is perhaps TRBD1 (6 bases). Germline assignment: CDR1 LGHNA and CDR2 YNFKEQ. The ends were cut back, 4 bases at V and 1 base at J, with 7 bases in the middle. The CDR3 covers 13 residues. The CDR3 is CASSRGGNTEAFF. CDR3 bases: TGTGCCAGCAGCCGAGGGGGGAACACTGAAGCTTTCTTT.

The chain employs TRBV25-1 and TRBJ1-1; 9 nucleotides align to TRBD1. Per the germline V gene, CDR1 is MGHDK and CDR2 is SYGVNS. This CDR3 is built from 13 residues. V gave up 7 bases and J gave up 1 base; unmatched junction bases: 1. CDR3 protein: CASTGQGNTEAFF. The CDR3 bases are TGTGCCAGCACGGGACAGGGGAACACTGAAGCTTTCTTT.

The V call is TRBV5-6, the J call TRBJ2-1; perhaps TRBD2 as D (5 bases). The CDR3 contains 13 residues. Germline lookup yields CDR1 SGHDT and CDR2 YYEEEE. V dropped 0 bases and J dropped 11 bases, with 12 bases sitting between them. This CDR3 is CASSLGRGRQQFF. DNA for the CDR3: TGTGCCAGCAGCTTGGGTCGTGGGAGACAGCAGTTCTTC.

The chain links TRBV27 to TRBJ1-5, with D perhaps TRBD1 (5 bases). V shed 5 bases and J shed 2 bases, with 13 bases lying between them. The CDR3 covers 15 residues. CDR1 is MNHEY and CDR2 is SMNVEV in the germline V gene (reference sequence). CDR3 in DNA: TGTGCCAGCAGTACCACAGCCAGGGGCAATCAGCCCCAGCATTTT. This gives the protein CASSTTARGNQPQHF.

The rearrangement uses TRBV21-1 and TRBJ1-6; the table's D call, TRBD1, has no DNA check behind it. TRBV21-1 is shown as a pseudogene. This CDR3 has 16 amino acids. The CDR3 region has the DNA TGTGCCAGCAGCAAATTCTTCGGGACAGATAATTCACCCCTCCACTTT. Its protein product is CASSKFFGTDNSPLHF.

The genes are TRBV19 and TRBJ1-1, with 9 positions matching TRBD1. V lost 6 bases and J lost 1; bases outside the gene matches: 3. Germline values: CDR1 LNHDA, CDR2 SQIVND (reference sequence). This CDR3 spans 14 amino acids. The CDR3 nucleotides read TGTGCCAGTAGACCGGGACAGGGGAACACTGAAGCTTTCTTT. Translating it yields CASRPGQGNTEAFF.

The chain couples TRBV19 to TRBJ1-2; the match to TRBD1 covers 8 bases. J gave up 6 bases and V 11 bases, and 5 bases lay outside the gene matches. The germline V gene has CDR1 LNHDA and CDR2 SQIVND (reference sequence). The CDR3 is made up of 11 amino acids. CDR3 loop: CAGGRGHGYTF. CDR3 sequence (DNA): TGTGCCGGAGGCAGGGGGCATGGCTACACCTTC.

The J gene is TRBJ2-2, the V gene TRBV5-1; D uncertain. The CDR3 is made up of 14 amino acids. CDR1 is SGHRS, CDR2 YFSETQ, per germline. The ends were cut back, 1 base at V and 1 base at J, with 5 bases in the middle. Here the CDR3 reads CASSLSLNTGELFF. The CDR3 DNA follows: TGCGCCAGCAGCTTGTCCTTGAACACCGGGGAGCTGTTTTTT.